One and the same sample provided the 28 T cell receptor beta chains below, sequenced in a study of shared clonotypes between healthy human individuals. The table came from immunoSEQ multiplex PCR; TCRdb's copy has only in-frame clones and leaves some out. The table includes some 2.1 million clones, around 93% detected once. As defined, naive CD8 cells were CD45RO-negative and positively selected for CCR7, with terminally differentiated effector memory CD45RA+ cells excluded. The sample consisted of naive CD8+ T cells from PBMCs. All receptors come from a man between 18 and 29 years old in good health. Some clones in this sample may be carry-over from other donors' samples.

A few counts support this clone. Other DNA variants within this sample encode the same CDR3. V is TRBV11-1 and J is TRBJ1-1; maybe TRBD1 (5 bases). There are 14 residues in the CDR3. V was pared by 3 bases and J by 0 bases, with 8 bases between. Germline CDR1 SGHAT, CDR2 FQDESV (reference sequence). The CDR3 DNA is TGTGCCAGCAGCTTGGGACGGATGAACACTGAAGCTTTCTTT. Translation gives CASSLGRMNTEAFF. Using reference TRBV11-1 and TRBJ1-1 for the parts outside the CDR3, the full variable domain is EAEVAQSPRYKITEKSQAVAFWCDPISGHATLYWYRQILGQGPELLVQFQDESVVDDSQLPKDRFSAERLKGVDSTLKIQPAELGDSAMYLCASSLGRMNTEAFFGQGTRLTVV.

J is TRBJ2-7 and V is TRBV27; TRBD2 matches at 7 bases. CDR3 length: 15 residues. The trim removed 5 bases at V and 5 bases at J, leaving 12 bases unmatched. Per the germline V gene, CDR1 is MNHEY and CDR2 is SMNVEV (reference sequence). Here the CDR3 DNA reads TGTGCCAGCAGTCCGTGGGCGGGAGCTCCCCACGAGCAGTACTTC. Protein product: CASSPWAGAPHEQYF.

This clone was seen just once. This chain's CDR3 is CASSVAGTWGNTIYF. CDR3 sequence (DNA): TGTGCCAGCAGCGTGGCCGGGACGTGGGGAAACACCATATATTTT. This chain links TRBV9 with TRBJ1-3, with D maybe TRBD1 (5 bases). Germline V gene sequence: CDR1 SGDLS, CDR2 YYNGEE. Trimming pared 2 bases from V and 4 bases from J, leaving 13 bases between. This CDR3 comprises 15 residues.

J is TRBJ2-5 and V is TRBV11-2; no clear D. The germline CDR1 and CDR2 sequences are SGHAT and FQNNGV. With 3 bases removed from V and 2 bases from J, the gap between germline ends came to 7 bases. The CDR3 spans 13 residues. The CDR3 region is CASSFDPQETQYF. The CDR3 bases are TGTGCCAGCAGCTTTGACCCACAAGAGACCCAGTACTTC.

V is TRBV14 and J is TRBJ2-1; possibly TRBD1 or TRBD2 for D (5 bases each). From germline, CDR1 is SGHDN and CDR2 FVKESK. V was clipped by 4 bases and J by 10 bases, with 14 bases between them. The CDR3 is made up of 13 amino acids. The CDR3 sequence is CASSLRGVAEQFF. The CDR3 DNA is TGTGCCAGCAGCCTTAGAGGGGTTGCCGAGCAGTTCTTC.

This clone appeared a single time. The same CDR3 is also encoded by other DNA sequences in this sample. Here the CDR3 reads CASSQAGSSGNTIYF. CDR3 sequence (DNA): TGCGCCAGCAGCCAAGCAGGAAGCTCTGGAAACACCATATATTTT. The chain carries TRBV4-1 and TRBJ1-3; D gene ambiguous. From germline, CDR1 is MGHRA and CDR2 YSYEKL. The CDR3 consists of 15 residues. Trimming pared 1 base from V and 0 bases from J, leaving 7 bases between.

This chain joins TRBV5-1 and TRBJ2-7; 11 nucleotides line up with TRBD2. Germline V gene sequence: CDR1 SGHRS, CDR2 YFSETQ. This CDR3 is 16 amino acids long. After removal of 7 bases from V and 0 bases from J, the junction contained 9 bases not matched to a gene. CDR3 sequence reads: CASAGTSGMSSYEQYF. The CDR3 DNA reads TGCGCCAGCGCCGGGACTAGCGGAATGAGCTCCTACGAGCAGTACTTC.

The rearrangement links TRBV30 to TRBJ2-3; perhaps TRBD2 as D (5 bases). The germline V gene encodes CDR1 GTSNPN and CDR2 SVGIG (reference sequence). The CDR3 sequence is 14 residues long. V lost 2 bases, J lost 0 bases, and 9 bases lay in between. CDR3 DNA: TGTGCCTGGAGTATGGGCGGGAGCACAGATACGCAGTATTTT. Protein sequence: CAWSMGGSTDTQYF.

This clone was observed a single time. The V gene is TRBV25-1, the J gene TRBJ1-2, with a weak D call TRBD1 (6 bases). CDR3 length: 16 residues. Germline lookup yields CDR1 MGHDK and CDR2 SYGVNS. V was clipped by 4 bases and J by 0 bases, with 15 bases between them. The CDR3 protein is CASSGRTAPTNYGYTF. DNA of the CDR3: TGTGCCAGCAGTGGGCGGACAGCCCCTACTAACTATGGCTACACCTTC.

The V and J genes are TRBV30 and TRBJ2-7, with D perhaps being TRBD1 or TRBD2 (5 bases each). The CDR3 consists of 13 residues. Trimming shortened V by 7 bases and J by 4 bases, and 17 bases separated the two germline ends. The germline V gene encodes CDR1 GTSNPN and CDR2 SVGIG (reference sequence). The CDR3 region has the DNA TGTGCCTTGACCCGGGGCCTAGATTACGAGCAGTACTTC. This encodes CALTRGLDYEQYF.

V and J are TRBV9 and TRBJ1-6; D possibly corresponds to TRBD1 (6 bases). CDR3 length equals 16 residues. Deletions cut 3 bases from V and 1 base from J, with 11 bases between. Looked up from germline, CDR1 is SGDLS and CDR2 is YYNGEE. Here the CDR3 DNA reads TGTGCCAGCAGCGCGGGTCAGGGGTCCTATAATTCACCCCTCCACTTT. The encoded protein is CASSAGQGSYNSPLHF.

The chain couples TRBV19 to TRBJ2-3; D is ambiguous. CDR3 length equals 11 residues. CDR1 and CDR2 (germline): LNHDA, SQIVND (reference sequence). Between the trimmed V and J ends, which lost 6 bases and 7 bases, there was a span of 8 bases. The CDR3 here is CASRSLHTQYF. DNA of the CDR3: TGTGCCAGTAGGTCTCTGCATACGCAGTATTTT.

Points on this clone: The same CDR3 can be traced to other DNA sequences in this sample. This chain links TRBV5-6 with TRBJ2-3; no clear D. Germline CDR1 reads SGHDT; CDR2 reads YYEEEE. V shed 2 bases and J shed 1 base, with 2 bases lying between them. The length of the CDR3 is 12 residues. The CDR3 region is CASSFGTDTQYF. DNA for the CDR3: TGTGCCAGCAGCTTCGGCACAGATACGCAGTATTTT.

This chain uses TRBV25-1 with TRBJ2-7; D might be TRBD1 or TRBD2, each matching 6 bases. Germline lookup yields CDR1 MGHDK and CDR2 SYGVNS. The length of the CDR3 is 17 residues. V was trimmed by 3 bases and J by 3 bases, leaving 21 bases between them. The chain's CDR3 is CASSDGGRMDQNYEQYF. In nucleotides, the CDR3 is TGTGCCAGCAGTGATGGGGGGCGGATGGATCAAAACTACGAGCAGTACTTC.

The chain employs TRBV6-6 and TRBJ1-2, with D unresolved. This CDR3 comprises 14 residues. Germline V CDR1 and CDR2: MNHNY, SVGAGI (reference sequence). The V end was cut by 0 bases, the J end by 4 bases, with 9 bases between. The CDR3: CASSYSAVTYGYTF. The CDR3 nucleotides read TGTGCCAGCAGTTACTCTGCAGTAACCTATGGCTACACCTTC.

V gene TRBV6-6 combines with J gene TRBJ2-7; a possible D gene is TRBD1 (5 bases). Germline assignment: CDR1 MNHNY and CDR2 SVGAGI (reference sequence). This CDR3 has 16 amino acids. The germline V and J ends were trimmed by 5 bases and 0 bases, with 17 bases remaining between them. CDR3 bases: TGTGCCAGCAGTCGTTCACGGCTTGGGGCCTCCTACGAGCAGTACTTC. Protein sequence: CASSRSRLGASYEQYF.

V gene TRBV9 combines with J gene TRBJ2-7; a weak D match, TRBD1 (5 bases). This CDR3 spans 14 amino acids. Trimming removed 0 bases at V and 2 bases at J, with 9 bases between. In germline, CDR1 is SGDLS, CDR2 YYNGEE. CDR3 coding DNA: TGTGCCAGCAGCGTAGGGACCAGGGCCTACGAGCAGTACTTC. The encoded protein is CASSVGTRAYEQYF.

The rearrangement links TRBV5-5 to TRBJ2-7, with D perhaps TRBD1 (6 bases). V was pared by 2 bases and J by 3 bases, with 21 bases between. This CDR3 has 17 amino acids. CDR1 is SGHKS, CDR2 YYEKEE, per germline (reference sequence). The CDR3 is CASSFAWGSLRGYEQYF. CDR3 coding DNA: TGTGCCAGCAGCTTCGCCTGGGGGAGCCTCAGGGGCTACGAGCAGTACTTC.

The genes are TRBV10-3 and TRBJ1-2, with D possibly being TRBD1 (5 bases). This CDR3 has 14 residues. V lost 2 bases, J lost 8 bases, and 15 bases lay in between. Germline assignment: CDR1 ENHRY and CDR2 SYGVKD. In nucleotides, the CDR3 is TGTGCCATCAGTGAGCAGCAGGGTTTCAACGGCTACACCTTC. Translation: CAISEQQGFNGYTF.

The V and J genes are TRBV13 and TRBJ2-7; 12 bases fit TRBD2. The germline V gene has CDR1 PRHDT and CDR2 FYEKMQ (reference sequence). The V segment lost 5 bases and the J segment 1 base; nucleotides outside the gene matches: 6. The CDR3 loop spans 16 amino acids. The CDR3 region has the DNA TGTGCCAGCAGCCCCCTTCTAGCGGGAGGGTCCTACGAGCAGTACTTC. It translates to CASSPLLAGGSYEQYF.

The gene calls are TRBV15 and TRBJ1-5; no clear D gene. V was pared by 3 bases and J by 4 bases, with 4 bases between. CDR3 length equals 12 residues. Germline-derived CDR1 and CDR2 are LNHNV and YYDKDF (reference sequence). CDR3 amino acids: CATSRRNQPQHF. As DNA, the CDR3 is TGTGCCACCAGCAGGAGGAATCAGCCCCAGCATTTT. The complete variable domain, with remaining parts taken from reference TRBV15 and TRBJ1-5, reads DAMVIQNPRYQVTQFGKPVTLSCSQTLNHNVMYWYQQKSSQAPKLLFHYYDKDFNNEADTPDNFQSRRPNTSFCFLDIRSPGLGDTAMYLCATSRRNQPQHFGDGTRLSIL.

The V call is TRBV19, the J call TRBJ1-5, with 8 bases matching TRBD1. CDR1 and CDR2 from the germline V gene are LNHDA and SQIVND (reference sequence). The J segment lost 4 bases and the V segment lost 3 bases, leaving 5 bases of the junction unmatched. The CDR3 has 15 amino acids. The CDR3 reads CASSIGQGRNQPQHF. As DNA, the CDR3 is TGTGCCAGTAGTATCGGACAGGGACGAAATCAGCCCCAGCATTTT.

V and J are TRBV28 and TRBJ2-3, with 11 bases matching TRBD2. Germline V gene data show CDR1 as MDHEN and CDR2 as SYDVKM. This CDR3 has 15 amino acids. Trimming cost V 6 bases and J 7 bases; bases outside gene matches: 9. The CDR3 DNA sequence: TGTGCCAGCAGGCAAACTAGCGGGAGTTGGTATACGCAGTATTTT. Amino acid sequence: CASRQTSGSWYTQYF. Full variable domain (outside the CDR3, taken from reference TRBV28 and TRBJ2-3): DVKVTQSSRYLVKRTGEKVFLECVQDMDHENMFWYRQDPGLGLRLIYFSYDVKMKEKGDIPEGYSVSREKKERFSLILESASTNQTSMYLCASRQTSGSWYTQYFGPGTRLTVL.

V is TRBV28 and J is TRBJ2-7; 8 bases fit TRBD2. In germline, CDR1 is MDHEN, CDR2 SYDVKM. The CDR3 has 15 amino acids. V shed 4 bases, J shed 4 bases, and the junction held 9 bases outside the gene matches. The DNA of the CDR3 is TGTGCCAGCAGTTCACCGGGGGGGCTGGGGTACGAGCAGTACTTC. It codes for CASSSPGGLGYEQYF.

V and J are TRBV28 and TRBJ2-7, with 9 bases lining up with TRBD1. Losses at the gene ends were 7 bases for V and 5 bases for J; bases not matched to a gene: 18. The CDR3 is made up of 17 amino acids. CDR1 is MDHEN and CDR2 is SYDVKM in the germline V gene. The CDR3, as DNA: TGTGCCAGCAAACCCCCCGGGACAGGGCCCCCATGGGACGAGCAGTACTTC. Protein sequence: CASKPPGTGPPWDEQYF.

The chain combines TRBV7-8 with TRBJ1-1; the D gene is possibly TRBD1 (6 bases). V was clipped by 0 bases and J by 5 bases, with 10 bases between them. The CDR3 is 14 residues long. Germline-derived CDR1 and CDR2 are SGHVS and FQNEAQ. CDR3 bases: TGTGCCAGCAGCTTAGCGCGGGGGGCAACTGAAGCTTTCTTT. Translation: CASSLARGATEAFF. Full variable domain (missing parts from reference TRBV7-8 and TRBJ1-1): GAGVSQSPRYKVAKRGQDVALRCDPISGHVSLFWYQQALGQGPEFLTYFQNEAQLDKSGLPSDRFFAERPEGSVSTLKIQRTQQEDSAVYLCASSLARGATEAFFGQGTRLTVV.

V and J are TRBV10-2 and TRBJ1-1; tentative D call: TRBD1 (6 bases). The CDR3 length is 17 residues. In germline, CDR1 is WSHSY, CDR2 SAAADI. Trimming took 0 bases from V and 2 from J, leaving 16 bases between them. CDR3 sequence (DNA): TGCGCCAGCAGTGAGTCGAGACGGGGGGCGCGAAACACTGAAGCTTTCTTT. As protein: CASSESRRGARNTEAFF.

The CDR3: CASSWGQVLNQPQHF. DNA of the CDR3: TGTGCCAGCAGCTGGGGACAGGTTCTCAATCAGCCCCAGCATTTT. The rearrangement joins TRBV7-2 to TRBJ1-5; 8 bases match TRBD1. Looked up from germline, CDR1 is SGHTA and CDR2 is FQGNSA. The CDR3 has 15 amino acids. V lost 4 bases and J lost 3; bases outside the gene matches: 5.